This T cell receptor (beta chain) was observed in a study of shared clonotypes between healthy human individuals. V lost 2 bases to trimming and J lost 5 bases, with 5 bases between them. CDR1 and CDR2 (germline): SQVTM, ANQGSEA. The CDR3 totals 11 residues. The assay was immunoSEQ multiplex PCR, and TCRdb's table has in-frame clones only and misses some. The data hold over 850,000 clones, with 75% to 80% observed a single time. The gene calls are TRBV29-1 and TRBJ2-3; D call uncertain. This sequence originates from a man younger than 35 in good health. Some clones in this sample may be carry-over from other donors' samples. The sequenced material came from memory CD4+ T cells from PBMCs. Subset reported: CD45RA-negative fraction. CDR3 in DNA: TGCAGCGTTGAATTCCGAGATACGCAGTATTTT. Protein sequence: CSVEFRDTQYF.